These 15 T cell receptor beta chains originate from one sample sequenced in a study of OX40 agonist ivuxolimab in advanced cancers. Generated by immunoSEQ multiplex PCR, the TCRdb table keeps only in-frame clones and is missing some. Altogether under 100,000 clones are present, approximately 80% being singletons, with the ten largest covering roughly 0.53%. The sample consisted of CD4+ or CD8+ T cells sorted from blood, taken in a trial of the OX40 agonist ivuxolimab. The receptors originated from an adult with an advanced solid tumor such as melanoma, head and neck, liver or kidney cancer.

The chain combines TRBV18 with TRBJ1-5; TRBD1 agrees at 9 bases. CDR1 is KGHSH and CDR2 is LQKENI in the germline V gene. This CDR3 comprises 14 residues. Trimming took 4 bases from V and 4 from J; bases not matched to a gene: 2. CDR3: CASSLGQGNQPQHF. DNA of the CDR3: TGTGCCAGCTCACTGGGACAGGGAAATCAGCCCCAGCATTTT.

This sequence joins TRBV5-1 and TRBJ2-5; D remains unclear. V shed 3 bases and J shed 5 bases, with 20 bases lying between them. The CDR3 extends over 16 amino acids. Germline V lookup: CDR1 SGHRS, CDR2 YFSETQ. Written as DNA, the CDR3 is TGCGCCAGCAGCTACAATGGAAAAGGCCGTGGGGAGACCCAGTACTTC. This gives the protein CASSYNGKGRGETQYF.

The chain links TRBV5-1 to TRBJ1-1; 9 bases match TRBD1. The V gene's germline CDR1 is SGHRS and CDR2 YFSETQ. This CDR3 is 15 amino acids long. V lost 8 bases to trimming and J lost 0 bases; unmatched junction nucleotides: 8. The CDR3 DNA is TGCGCCAGTGCCGCTGGACAGGGGATGAACACTGAAGCTTTCTTT. The encoded protein is CASAAGQGMNTEAFF.

This rearrangement joins TRBV6-1 to TRBJ2-7; TRBD2 agrees at 7 bases. Germline-derived CDR1 and CDR2 are MNHNS and SASEGT. The CDR3 is 15 residues long. J was trimmed by 3 bases and V by 10 bases; bases with no gene match: 15. CDR3 sequence reads: CAIENPTSRVYEQYF. In DNA, the CDR3 is TGTGCCATCGAGAATCCGACTAGCAGGGTCTACGAGCAGTACTTC.

The chain recombines TRBV6-1 with TRBJ1-2; 8 bases map to TRBD1. The germline gives CDR1 MNHNS, CDR2 SASEGT. Unmatched junction bases numbered 4, after V lost 0 bases and J lost 4 bases. This CDR3 is built from 15 residues. The chain's CDR3 is CASSEAPGTGYGYTF. In DNA form, the CDR3 reads TGTGCCAGCAGTGAAGCACCTGGGACAGGCTATGGCTACACCTTC.

The rearrangement joins TRBV27 to TRBJ1-2; TRBD1 aligns across 7 bases. The germline CDR1 and CDR2 sequences are MNHEY and SMNVEV (reference sequence). The CDR3 consists of 12 residues. Unmatched junction bases numbered 0, after V lost 4 bases and J lost 4 bases. The CDR3 region is CASSYRGYGYTF. In DNA form, the CDR3 reads TGTGCCAGCAGTTACAGGGGCTATGGCTACACCTTC.

The V gene is TRBV16, the J gene TRBJ2-5; tentative D call: TRBD2 (5 bases). V was trimmed by 0 bases and J by 2 bases, leaving 10 bases between them. Germline CDR1 KGHSY, CDR2 FQNENV. This CDR3 has 15 residues. The CDR3 DNA sequence: TGTGCCAGCAGCCAATCGAGCGGCAGACAAGAGACCCAGTACTTC. This gives the protein CASSQSSGRQETQYF.

The V call is TRBV18, the J call TRBJ2-3; D is undetermined. The CDR3 is made up of 17 amino acids. V was clipped by 4 bases and J by 0 bases, with 17 bases between them. Germline V gene lookup returns CDR1 KGHSH and CDR2 LQKENI. The CDR3 loop is CASSLLPAQDSTDTQYF. CDR3 in DNA: TGTGCCAGCTCACTTCTCCCAGCCCAAGACAGCACAGATACGCAGTATTTT.

This chain joins TRBV28 and TRBJ1-5; D call uncertain. Between the trimmed V and J ends, which lost 1 base and 4 bases, there was a span of 14 bases. This CDR3 comprises 16 residues. CDR1 MDHEN and CDR2 SYDVKM come from the germline V gene. The chain's CDR3 is CASSLYLMTGNQPQHF. Written as DNA, the CDR3 is TGTGCCAGCAGTTTATACCTAATGACGGGGAATCAGCCCCAGCATTTT.

This chain joins TRBV7-9 and TRBJ2-3; a possible D gene is TRBD1 (5 bases). The CDR3 contains 13 residues. Germline V gives CDR1 SEHNR, CDR2 FQNEAQ (reference sequence). V lost 6 bases, J lost 0 bases, and 7 bases lay in between. CDR3 nucleotide sequence: TGTGCCAGCAGACAGGATAGCACAGATACGCAGTATTTT. It encodes CASRQDSTDTQYF.

The rearrangement uses TRBV6-1 and TRBJ2-5; 7 nucleotides align to TRBD2. Trimming removed 5 bases from V and 5 bases from J; junction bases left unmatched: 11. Looked up from germline, CDR1 is MNHNS and CDR2 is SASEGT. CDR3 length equals 15 residues. Here the CDR3 DNA reads TGTGCCAGCAGTTTCGAAGGACTAGTTGGGGAGACCCAGTACTTC. Protein product: CASSFEGLVGETQYF.

The gene calls are TRBV4-3 and TRBJ1-6, with D perhaps matching TRBD1 (5 bases). The CDR3 is 17 residues long. From germline, CDR1 is LGHNA and CDR2 YSLEER. Trimming removed 2 bases at V and 4 bases at J, with 15 bases between. The CDR3 coding sequence is TGCGCCAGCAGCCAACAGCAGGGTGGGGGGTATAATTCACCCCTCCACTTT. Its translation is CASSQQQGGGYNSPLHF.

The chain links TRBV5-1 to TRBJ1-1; D unclear. V gave up 4 bases and J gave up 2 bases, with 15 bases separating them. There are 15 residues in the CDR3. Germline V gives CDR1 SGHRS, CDR2 YFSETQ. The CDR3 DNA reads TGCGCCAGCAGCCGTTCCGGGTCATACAACACTGAAGCTTTCTTT. Translating it yields CASSRSGSYNTEAFF.

The chain combines TRBV28 with TRBJ1-2; TRBD1 matches 8 bases. The CDR3 totals 15 residues. V dropped 4 bases and J dropped 4; count of bases not matched to a gene: 8. From germline, CDR1 is MDHEN and CDR2 SYDVKM. The CDR3 loop reads CASSSSGTGVYGYTF. The DNA of the CDR3 is TGTGCCAGCAGTTCCTCCGGGACAGGTGTCTATGGCTACACCTTC.

This sequence joins TRBV4-1 and TRBJ2-7, with 8 bases lining up with TRBD1. CDR1 MGHRA and CDR2 YSYEKL come from the germline V gene. With V trimmed by 0 bases and J by 2 bases, 3 bases remained unmatched. The CDR3 spans 15 residues. The CDR3 DNA sequence: TGCGCCAGCAGCCAAGAACCAGGGGGCGCCTACGAGCAGTACTTC. Its translation: CASSQEPGGAYEQYF.